Below are 27 T cell receptor beta chains sequenced from a single sample in a study of blood T cells in healthy people across ages. A second roughly 6 to 11 cycle PCR used barcoded and J-beta primers. TCRdb analysed the 5' RACE reads with MiXCR anew, one entry per CDR3 protein. The table includes about 1.7 million distinct CDR3 sequences, 28% detected once. Material for sequencing was blood. These receptors were collected from a woman in her 30s in good health.

Only a few counts were recorded for this clonotype. This rearrangement joins TRBV27 to TRBJ2-3; a possible D gene is TRBD1 (6 bases). The germline V gene encodes CDR1 MNHEY and CDR2 SMNVEV (reference sequence). The germline V and J ends were trimmed by 5 bases and 2 bases, with 35 bases remaining between them. The CDR3 is 22 amino acids. CDR3 sequence (DNA): TGTGCCAGCAGTGGATATGGAACAGGGACCCGGGTCCCATCCTTACACACAGATACGCAGTATTTT. Translation gives CASSGYGTGTRVPSLHTDTQYF.

The chain carries TRBV7-2 and TRBJ1-2; D gene uncertain. CDR3 size: 13 residues. Germline loops: CDR1 SGHTA, CDR2 FQGNSA. V lost 2 bases, J lost 5 bases, and 9 bases lay in between. CDR3: CASSLNWQYGYTF. The CDR3 bases are TGTGCCAGCAGCTTAAACTGGCAATATGGCTACACCTTC.

This clonotype was picked up a small number of times. The chain uses TRBV7-6 and TRBJ2-5; possible D gene TRBD1, 5 bases. V shed 5 bases and J shed 2 bases, with 21 bases lying between them. The germline V gene encodes CDR1 SGHVS and CDR2 FNYEAQ. There are 17 residues in the CDR3. CDR3 bases: TGTGCCAGCAGCCCGATGACTCAGGGTTGGAGACAAGAGACCCAGTACTTC. It translates to CASSPMTQGWRQETQYF. The full variable domain, with the rest looked up from reference TRBV7-6 and TRBJ2-5, is GAGVSQSPRYKVTKRGQDVALRCDPISGHVSLYWYRQALGQGPEFLTYFNYEAQQDKSGLPNDRFSAERPEGSISTLTIQRTEQRDSAMYRCASSPMTQGWRQETQYFGPGTRLLVL.

This clonotype was detected only a few times. The chain uses TRBV5-6 and TRBJ2-3; possible D gene TRBD2, 6 bases. Germline loops: CDR1 SGHDT, CDR2 YYEEEE. Trimming removed 1 base from V and 0 bases from J, with 12 bases in between. The CDR3 runs 16 residues. The CDR3 region has the DNA TGTGCCAGCAGCTTGTGGGGGGACTCTAGCACAGATACGCAGTATTTT. Protein sequence: CASSLWGDSSTDTQYF.

This clonotype came up many times. The chain links TRBV7-6 to TRBJ2-1; TRBD1 is a possible D gene (5 bases). The CDR3 spans 13 residues. Germline V lookup: CDR1 SGHVS, CDR2 FNYEAQ. Trimming took 3 bases from V and 8 from J, leaving 11 bases between them. The CDR3 nucleotides read TGTGCCAGCAGCTTGGGGCCGACGGATGAGCAGTTCTTC. Its translation: CASSLGPTDEQFF.

Regarding this clonotype: The junction departs from germline at one end; a sequencing error may be responsible. The chain carries TRBV12-3 or TRBV12-4 and TRBJ1-2; the D gene is possibly TRBD1 (6 bases). The CDR3 is 16 amino acids. This chain's CDR3 is CASRDVRTGGDYDYTF. CDR3 DNA sequence: TGTGCCAGCAGGGACGTCCGCACGGGGGGCGACTATGACTACACCTTC.

This clonotype was seen more than once but under ten times. This chain uses TRBV3-1 with TRBJ2-1, with 8 bases matching TRBD1. Germline V gives CDR1 LGHDT, CDR2 YNNKEL (reference sequence). V lost 3 bases to trimming and J lost 3 bases; unmatched junction nucleotides: 7. The CDR3 is 16 amino acids. CDR3 sequence: CASSQPGQGLYNEQFF. The CDR3 DNA reads TGTGCCAGCAGCCAGCCTGGACAGGGTCTCTACAATGAGCAGTTCTTC.

This clonotype was observed a handful of times. The chain carries TRBV20-1 and TRBJ2-2; TRBD2 agrees at 9 bases. The CDR3 contains 16 residues. Trimming took 3 bases from V and 2 from J; bases not matched to a gene: 7. Germline V gives CDR1 DFQATT, CDR2 SNEGSKA (reference sequence). CDR3 coding DNA: TGCAGTGCTAGTTCGACTAGCGGCGATAACACCGGGGAGCTGTTTTTT. It is translated as CSASSTSGDNTGELFF.

The sample holds a few counts of this clonotype. The gene calls are TRBV4-3 and TRBJ2-2; possibly TRBD1 or TRBD2 for D (5 bases each). The CDR3 has 17 amino acids. Trimming cost V 0 bases and J 4 bases, with 15 bases left between them. CDR1 and CDR2 from the germline V gene are LGHNA and YSLEER. CDR3 in DNA: TGCGCCAGCAGCCAAGACAGACCCCATGGGGGCACCGGGGAGCTGTTTTTT. Encoded protein: CASSQDRPHGGTGELFF.

This clonotype was detected ten times or more. The chain has TRBV7-2 and TRBJ2-6; 8 positions agree with TRBD1. Trimming took 5 bases from V and 4 from J; bases not matched to a gene: 13. The CDR3 has 18 residues. From germline, CDR1 is SGHTA and CDR2 FQGNSA. CDR3 DNA: TGTGCCAGCAGCCCCACCAGGACAGGGAGGTTGGGGGCCAACGTCCTGACTTTC. This encodes CASSPTRTGRLGANVLTF.

This chain joins TRBV5-1 and TRBJ2-1, with D tentatively TRBD2 (5 bases). Germline V gives CDR1 SGHRS, CDR2 YFSETQ. This CDR3 has 15 residues. The V end was cut by 4 bases, the J end by 5 bases, with 16 bases between. The chain's CDR3 is CASSPTRGLNNEQFF. CDR3 sequence (DNA): TGCGCCAGCAGCCCAACCCGGGGTCTGAACAATGAGCAGTTCTTC.

The chain carries TRBV12-3 or TRBV12-4 and TRBJ1-2, with D unclear. V lost 5 bases and J 8 bases, leaving 15 bases between the germline ends. The CDR3 runs to 13 residues. DNA of the CDR3: TGTGCCAGCAGTCCCGGACGGAGCCACGGCTACACCTTC. Protein sequence: CASSPGRSHGYTF.

Regarding this clonotype: This may be a read error, as it is one base from a much larger clone. This sequence joins TRBV7-7 and TRBJ2-4; D is possibly TRBD2 (5 bases). The assigned J gene may be wrong: the sequence end matches TRBJ2-5 better. The CDR3 spans 16 residues. From germline, CDR1 is SSHAT and CDR2 FNYEAQ (reference sequence). The CDR3 loop is CASSPGVAECQETQYF. In DNA form, the CDR3 reads TGTGCCAGCAGCCCCGGGGTGGCGGAGTGCCAAGAGACCCAGTACTTC.

The gene calls are TRBV7-9 and TRBJ1-1; D is ambiguous. The CDR3 is 13 residues long. Germline V lookup: CDR1 SEHNR, CDR2 FQNEAQ (reference sequence). V lost 0 bases and J 4 bases, leaving 6 bases between the germline ends. CDR3 protein: CASSLAVRTEAFF. In DNA form, the CDR3 reads TGTGCCAGCAGCTTAGCGGTCCGCACTGAAGCTTTCTTT.

This clonotype was detected a few times. The chain couples TRBV2 to TRBJ2-5; 10 bases match TRBD2. The CDR3 is 15 residues long. CDR1 and CDR2 (germline): SNHLY, FYNNEI. The V and J ends lost 3 bases and 4 bases, in that order; junction bases with no gene match: 5. The CDR3 sequence is CASSELAGVGETQYF. The CDR3 DNA is TGTGCCAGCAGTGAGCTAGCGGGGGTGGGAGAGACCCAGTACTTC.

The chain is built from TRBV18 and TRBJ2-5, with 7 bases aligning to TRBD2. The DNA end lines up better with TRBJ2-1; the J call may be wrong. Per the germline V gene, CDR1 is KGHSH and CDR2 is LQKENI. The CDR3 totals 15 residues. CDR3 in amino acids: CASSPLRTRWETQFF. In nucleotides, the CDR3 is TGTGCCAGCTCACCCTTGAGGACTAGGTGGGAGACCCAGTTCTTC.

At least ten counts were recorded for this clonotype. The chain is built from TRBV5-1 and TRBJ2-1; perhaps TRBD1 as D (6 bases). With 0 bases removed from V and 10 bases from J, the gap between germline ends came to 8 bases. Looked up from germline, CDR1 is SGHRS and CDR2 is YFSETQ. This CDR3 region has 12 residues. This CDR3 is CASSLAQGEQFF. CDR3 DNA sequence: TGCGCCAGCAGCTTGGCTCAGGGGGAGCAGTTCTTC.

This clonotype was seen at least ten times. This sequence joins TRBV4-3 and TRBJ1-1; the match to TRBD1 covers 9 bases. The V segment lost 3 bases and the J segment 2 bases; nucleotides outside the gene matches: 4. From germline, CDR1 is LGHNA and CDR2 YSLEER. This CDR3 region has 15 residues. The CDR3 loop reads CASSQVGQGNTEAFF. In DNA, the CDR3 is TGCGCCAGCAGCCAGGTGGGACAGGGAAACACTGAAGCTTTCTTT.

The chain recombines TRBV18 with TRBJ2-7; 10 nucleotides align to TRBD2. The germline gives CDR1 KGHSH, CDR2 LQKENI. The CDR3 length is 17 residues. V lost 4 bases and J lost 3; bases outside the gene matches: 12. The DNA of the CDR3 is TGTGCCAGCTCACAGGACAGGGCACTAGCGGGAAACTACGAGCAGTACTTC. Protein sequence: CASSQDRALAGNYEQYF.

This clonotype was counted a few times. The CDR3 protein is CASSPEGLLRNEQFF. CDR3 DNA sequence: TGTGCCAGCAGCCCTGAGGGACTTCTGAGGAATGAGCAGTTCTTC. The chain combines TRBV27 with TRBJ2-1; possibly TRBD2 for D (6 bases). Germline-derived CDR1 and CDR2 are MNHEY and SMNVEV (reference sequence). The V end was cut by 6 bases, the J end by 7 bases, with 19 bases between. There are 15 residues in the CDR3.

The chain combines TRBV20-1 with TRBJ2-7; maybe TRBD2 (5 bases). The CDR3 is made up of 14 amino acids. Trimming stripped 6 bases from V and 2 bases from J, with 17 bases between. Germline CDR1 and CDR2: DFQATT and SNEGSKA (reference sequence). The CDR3, as DNA: TGCAGTGCAACCTCGTCGGACGGGACCTACGAGCAGTACTTC. Translating it yields CSATSSDGTYEQYF.

In DNA form, the CDR3 reads TGTGCCAGCAGTTACCCCGGGACAGGGCGCACTGAAGCTTTCTTT. Translated: CASSYPGTGRTEAFF. The V gene is TRBV6-5, the J gene TRBJ1-1; 9 nucleotides line up with TRBD1. Germline CDR1 MNHEY, CDR2 SVGAGI. J was trimmed by 4 bases and V by 2 bases; bases with no gene match: 5. The CDR3 length is 15 residues.

The gene calls are TRBV12-3 or TRBV12-4 and TRBJ2-7; 10 nucleotides agree with TRBD2. Gene TRBJ2-5 matches the end of the DNA better, so the J call may be wrong. The CDR3 runs 15 residues. The CDR3 coding sequence is TGTGCCAGCAGTCTCGGGACTAGCGACAGGGAGACCCAGTACTTC. Amino acid sequence: CASSLGTSDRETQYF.

The chain employs TRBV15 and TRBJ2-1; 8 bases map to TRBD2. Losses at the gene ends were 8 bases for V and 10 bases for J; bases not matched to a gene: 13. The CDR3 length is 14 residues. Germline V gene sequence: CDR1 LNHNV, CDR2 YYDKDF (reference sequence). Written as DNA, the CDR3 is TGTGCCACCGCTGAGGCGGGGGGATTGGTAGAGCAGTTCTTC. The encoded protein is CATAEAGGLVEQFF.

The rearrangement joins TRBV6-4 to TRBJ2-1; possible D gene TRBD1, 6 bases. This CDR3 comprises 13 residues. With 3 bases removed from V and 8 bases from J, the gap between germline ends came to 11 bases. Per the germline V gene, CDR1 is MRHNA and CDR2 is SNTAGT. The chain's CDR3 is CASSDEQGDEQFF. CDR3 coding DNA: TGTGCCAGCAGTGATGAACAGGGAGATGAGCAGTTCTTC.

The chain uses TRBV20-1 and TRBJ2-1, with D perhaps TRBD2 (5 bases). V was pared by 0 bases and J by 0 bases, with 12 bases between. Germline V gene sequence: CDR1 DFQATT, CDR2 SNEGSKA (reference sequence). The CDR3 runs to 16 residues. The CDR3 nucleotides are TGCAGTGCTAGAGATCATGTTGGGAGCTCCTACAATGAGCAGTTCTTC. As protein: CSARDHVGSSYNEQFF.

This clonotype was found a few times. This chain joins TRBV12-3 or TRBV12-4 and TRBJ1-2, with 8 bases lining up with TRBD1. The V and J ends lost 2 bases and 5 bases, in that order; junction bases with no gene match: 7. CDR3 length equals 15 residues. The CDR3 sequence: CASSLRRTGTYGYTF. The CDR3 nucleotides are TGTGCCAGCAGTTTACGCAGGACAGGGACATATGGCTACACCTTC.